This TCR beta chain originates from a study of spatial heterogeneity in lung cancer. Whole-study findings and limits: Compared with follow-up, resection was when ubiquitous expanded tumor TCRs appeared in blood more.

CDR1 is LNHNV and CDR2 is YYDKDF in the germline V gene (reference sequence). The CDR3 extends over 15 amino acids. The V end lost 3 bases, the J end lost 3 bases, and 12 bases lay between the germline ends. Every molecule of TCR cDNA had its own unique molecular identifier. Each CDR3 protein is one row after TCRdb ran MiXCR on the 5' RACE reads. The profile shows about 23,000 distinct CDR3 sequences, about 3.3% of them singletons. This clonotype was observed many times. Its antigen is currently unknown. Stated time point: sample taken at primary tumor resection. Patients with untreated early-stage non-small cell lung cancer, numbering some 72, were the donors. Unsorted whole RNA from tumor, nontumor lung or frozen PBMC underwent sequencing.

This specimen consisted of PBMCs, obtained at surgery. This chain uses TRBV15 with TRBJ2-1, with D tentatively TRBD1 (5 bases). This sequence originates from a female donor with early-stage non-small cell lung cancer. CDR3 nucleotides: TGTGCCACCAGCAGCCTGGACACCTTCTACAATGAGCAGTTCTTC. Translation gives CATSSLDTFYNEQFF.